Listed below are T cell receptor beta chains from one sample, sequenced in a study of cytomegalovirus exposure and HLA in healthy donors. Assay used: immunoSEQ multiplex PCR; TCRdb lists only in-frame clones, some missing. Of approximately 160,000 clones in the sample, around 80% were seen once. The sequenced sample consisted of PBMCs. The receptors originated from a woman in her 50s in good health and CMV-seropositive. Each CDR3 is given with its conserved first and last residue. The order of the fields is clone size, V gene, D gene, J gene, CDR3 DNA, CDR3 protein. A D gene is named only where the DNA matches it firmly. Expanded clones are given a class, and other clones once, few, many or no size at all.

clone_size: .
v_call: TRBV7-2
d_call: .
j_call: TRBJ1-5
cdr3_nt: TGTGCCAGCAGCGTCAGCACAGATACGCAGCATTTT
cdr3_aa: CASSVSTDTQHF

clone_size: .
v_call: TRBV6-5
d_call: TRBD1
j_call: TRBJ2-2
cdr3_nt: TGTGCCAGCAGACCCATGACAGGGAGCACCGGGGAGCTGTTTTTT
cdr3_aa: CASRPMTGSTGELFF

clone_size: .
v_call: TRBV5-1
d_call: TRBD1
j_call: TRBJ1-2
cdr3_nt: TGCGCCAGCAGTTGGACAGGGGCTAACTATGGCTACACCTTC
cdr3_aa: CASSWTGANYGYTF

clone_size: .
v_call: TRBV7-8
d_call: .
j_call: TRBJ1-1
cdr3_nt: TGTGCCAGCAGCTTTAAGCTGAACACTGAAGCTTTCTTT
cdr3_aa: CASSFKLNTEAFF

clone_size: .
v_call: TRBV27
d_call: TRBD2
j_call: TRBJ2-3
cdr3_nt: TGTGCCAGCAGTCACCGTCGGGAGGGCCGGCCAGATACGCAGTATTTT
cdr3_aa: CASSHRREGRPDTQYF

clone_size: .
v_call: TRBV2
d_call: TRBD2
j_call: TRBJ2-1
cdr3_nt: TGTGCCAGCAGTGAAAGCGGGAGGGCCTATGAGCAGTTCTTC
cdr3_aa: CASSESGRAYEQFF

clone_size: .
v_call: TRBV7-9
d_call: .
j_call: TRBJ2-5
cdr3_nt: TGTGCCAGCAGCAACGAGAGGGAAGGGACCCAGTACTTC
cdr3_aa: CASSNEREGTQYF

clone_size: .
v_call: TRBV9
d_call: TRBD1
j_call: TRBJ2-7
cdr3_nt: TGTGCCAGCAGCTTACGGACAGGGTCCTACGAGCAGTACTTC
cdr3_aa: CASSLRTGSYEQYF

clone_size: once
v_call: TRBV6-5
d_call: .
j_call: TRBJ2-7
cdr3_nt: TGTGCCAGCAGTTACTTGGCCGACTCCTACGAGCAGTACTTC
cdr3_aa: CASSYLADSYEQYF

clone_size: .
v_call: TRBV2
d_call: .
j_call: TRBJ2-1
cdr3_nt: TGTGCCAGCAGTGAACGGTATGAGCAGTTCTTC
cdr3_aa: CASSERYEQFF

clone_size: .
v_call: TRBV7-5
d_call: .
j_call: TRBJ2-7
cdr3_nt: TGTGTCAGAAGCTTAGTCTCCGCCGCAGACAACCCCTACGAGCAGTACTTC
cdr3_aa: CVRSLVSAADNPYEQYF

clone_size: .
v_call: TRBV4-2
d_call: TRBD1
j_call: TRBJ2-7
cdr3_nt: TGTGCCAGCAGCCAAGTGACAGGGGGGGCCTCCTACGAGCAGTACTTC
cdr3_aa: CASSQVTGGASYEQYF

clone_size: .
v_call: TRBV2
d_call: TRBD1
j_call: TRBJ2-5
cdr3_nt: TGTGCCAGCAGTGAATGGGACAGGGGGCAAGAGACCCAGTACTTC
cdr3_aa: CASSEWDRGQETQYF

clone_size: .
v_call: TRBV18
d_call: .
j_call: TRBJ2-3
cdr3_nt: TGTGCCAGCTCCCAACGACACGGTACAGATACGCAGTATTTT
cdr3_aa: CASSQRHGTDTQYF

clone_size: .
v_call: TRBV19
d_call: TRBD1
j_call: TRBJ1-5
cdr3_nt: TGTGCCAGCACAGGGGGTCGTCACAATCAGCCCCAGCATTTT
cdr3_aa: CASTGGRHNQPQHF

clone_size: .
v_call: TRBV18
d_call: .
j_call: TRBJ1-6
cdr3_nt: TGTGCCAGTACCGAGGGGGTTCGTAATTCACCCCTCCACTTT
cdr3_aa: CASTEGVRNSPLHF

clone_size: .
v_call: TRBV5-1
d_call: TRBD1
j_call: TRBJ2-3
cdr3_nt: TGCGCCAGCAGCTTGGCCGGGACAGGGGACGGCCCAGATACGCAGTATTTT
cdr3_aa: CASSLAGTGDGPDTQYF

clone_size: .
v_call: TRBV11-1
d_call: TRBD2
j_call: TRBJ2-5
cdr3_nt: TGTGCCAGCAGCTTAACTAGCGGGGGTGAGACCCAGTACTTC
cdr3_aa: CASSLTSGGETQYF

clone_size: .
v_call: TRBV30
d_call: .
j_call: TRBJ2-5
cdr3_nt: TGTGCCTGGAATCAACAAGAGACCCAGTACTTC
cdr3_aa: CAWNQQETQYF

clone_size: .
v_call: TRBV10-2
d_call: .
j_call: TRBJ2-2
cdr3_nt: TGCGCCAGCACCGTCACCGGGGAGCTGTTTTTT
cdr3_aa: CASTVTGELFF

clone_size: .
v_call: TRBV28
d_call: TRBD1
j_call: TRBJ2-5
cdr3_nt: TGTGCCAGCAGGGCCACAGGGGTGCCGGAGACCCAGTACTTC
cdr3_aa: CASRATGVPETQYF

clone_size: once
v_call: TRBV6-5
d_call: .
j_call: TRBJ1-1
cdr3_nt: TGTGCCAGCAGTTACTCGAGAGGCCCGGTGGACACTGAAGCTTTCTTT
cdr3_aa: CASSYSRGPVDTEAFF

clone_size: .
v_call: TRBV28
d_call: .
j_call: TRBJ1-1
cdr3_nt: TGTGCCAGCAAGCGGGGGGCGGGGAGGACTGAAGCTTTCTTT
cdr3_aa: CASKRGAGRTEAFF

clone_size: .
v_call: TRBV7-2
d_call: .
j_call: TRBJ2-1
cdr3_nt: TGTGCCAGCAGCAATACAGGGACGCAGTTCTTC
cdr3_aa: CASSNTGTQFF

clone_size: .
v_call: TRBV5-1
d_call: .
j_call: TRBJ2-1
cdr3_nt: TGCGCCAGCAGCTTGGCCGGGCGGGATCAGTTCTTC
cdr3_aa: CASSLAGRDQFF

clone_size: once
v_call: TRBV10-3
d_call: TRBD2
j_call: TRBJ2-1
cdr3_nt: TGTGCCATCAGGGGCGGACTAGCGGGAGGGCCTTGGGATGAGCAGTTCTTC
cdr3_aa: CAIRGGLAGGPWDEQFF

clone_size: .
v_call: TRBV5-1
d_call: .
j_call: TRBJ2-2
cdr3_nt: TGCGCCAGCAGCTTGAGAGCCCCGAACACCGGGGAGCTGTTTTTT
cdr3_aa: CASSLRAPNTGELFF

clone_size: .
v_call: TRBV9
d_call: .
j_call: TRBJ1-1
cdr3_nt: TGTGCCAGCAGCGTAACCCGGGGGGACACTGAAGCTTTCTTT
cdr3_aa: CASSVTRGDTEAFF

clone_size: .
v_call: TRBV10-1
d_call: .
j_call: TRBJ1-6
cdr3_nt: TGCGCCAGCAGATTTTCCGGGACACCGGGTTCCTATAATTCACCCCTCCACTTT
cdr3_aa: CASRFSGTPGSYNSPLHF

clone_size: .
v_call: TRBV7-8
d_call: .
j_call: TRBJ2-5
cdr3_nt: TGTGCCAGCAGCCTATATCTCCAAGAGACCCAGTACTTC
cdr3_aa: CASSLYLQETQYF

clone_size: .
v_call: TRBV7-9
d_call: TRBD2
j_call: TRBJ2-1
cdr3_nt: TGTTCCAGCAGCTTAGTTGGAAAGTTAGCGGGTAGTCATGAGCAGTTCTTC
cdr3_aa: CSSSLVGKLAGSHEQFF

clone_size: .
v_call: TRBV10-3
d_call: .
j_call: TRBJ2-1
cdr3_nt: TGTGCCATCAGTGAGTCGGCGGGAACATCCTACAATGAGCAGTTCTTC
cdr3_aa: CAISESAGTSYNEQFF

clone_size: .
v_call: TRBV7-3
d_call: .
j_call: TRBJ2-5
cdr3_nt: TGTGCCAGCAGCGTATCCCCCCCCGGGACTCAAGAGACCCAGTACTTC
cdr3_aa: CASSVSPPGTQETQYF

clone_size: .
v_call: TRBV29-1
d_call: TRBD2
j_call: TRBJ2-2
cdr3_nt: TGCAGCGTTGAAGGGGTACGGACTAGCGGGAGTGGGTACACCGGGGAGCTGTTTTTT
cdr3_aa: CSVEGVRTSGSGYTGELFF

clone_size: .
v_call: TRBV12-5
d_call: .
j_call: TRBJ2-1
cdr3_nt: TGTGCTAGTGGTTTGAGGCCGGACGGGAGCTACAATGAGCAGTTCTTC
cdr3_aa: CASGLRPDGSYNEQFF

clone_size: .
v_call: TRBV6-1
d_call: TRBD1
j_call: TRBJ2-3
cdr3_nt: TGTGCCAGCAGTCACGAACAGGGGAGCACAGATACGCAGTATTTT
cdr3_aa: CASSHEQGSTDTQYF

clone_size: .
v_call: TRBV5-5
d_call: .
j_call: TRBJ1-4
cdr3_nt: TGTGCCAGCAGCTTGGGGGGGCGTCTTGATGAAAAACTGTTTTTT
cdr3_aa: CASSLGGRLDEKLFF

clone_size: .
v_call: TRBV19
d_call: TRBD1
j_call: TRBJ1-6
cdr3_nt: TGTGCCAGTCGACAGGGGCGAAATTCACCCCTCCACTTT
cdr3_aa: CASRQGRNSPLHF

clone_size: .
v_call: TRBV5-4
d_call: .
j_call: TRBJ1-1
cdr3_nt: TGTGCCAGCAGACATACAGGGATCACTGAAGCTTTCTTT
cdr3_aa: CASRHTGITEAFF

clone_size: .
v_call: TRBV19
d_call: TRBD1
j_call: TRBJ2-1
cdr3_nt: TGTGCCAGTAGTAGACCGGGACAGGGGGTCTACAATGAGCAGTTCTTC
cdr3_aa: CASSRPGQGVYNEQFF

clone_size: .
v_call: TRBV10-2
d_call: TRBD2
j_call: TRBJ2-1
cdr3_nt: TGCGCCAGCAGTGAGTCGAGAGGGACTAGCGGGAGAAGGAAAAACAATGAGCAGTTCTTC
cdr3_aa: CASSESRGTSGRRKNNEQFF

clone_size: .
v_call: TRBV19
d_call: TRBD1
j_call: TRBJ1-5
cdr3_nt: TGTGCCAGTAGTGCCCCTCCGGGACAGAGACAGCCCCAGCATTTT
cdr3_aa: CASSAPPGQRQPQHF

clone_size: .
v_call: TRBV4-3
d_call: TRBD2
j_call: TRBJ2-3
cdr3_nt: TGCGCCAGCAGCCAAGAAAGCGGGGGGGTGACTACGCAGTATTTT
cdr3_aa: CASSQESGGVTTQYF

clone_size: few
v_call: TRBV7-9
d_call: TRBD1
j_call: TRBJ2-2
cdr3_nt: TGTGCCAGCAGCTCGACCGACAGGGGGCTCGGCACCGGGGAGCTGTTTTTT
cdr3_aa: CASSSTDRGLGTGELFF

clone_size: .
v_call: TRBV4-1
d_call: TRBD1
j_call: TRBJ1-2
cdr3_nt: TGCGCCAGCAGCCAGAGGGACAGCTGGGGTGGCTACACCTTC
cdr3_aa: CASSQRDSWGGYTF

clone_size: .
v_call: TRBV5-4
d_call: .
j_call: TRBJ2-7
cdr3_nt: TGTGCCAGCAGCCCGAACCGGGGGACCTACGAGCAGTACTTC
cdr3_aa: CASSPNRGTYEQYF

clone_size: .
v_call: TRBV2
d_call: TRBD1
j_call: TRBJ1-4
cdr3_nt: TGTGCCACCGGGGACAGGACTAATGAAAAACTGTTTTTT
cdr3_aa: CATGDRTNEKLFF

clone_size: .
v_call: TRBV4-1
d_call: TRBD2
j_call: TRBJ2-5
cdr3_nt: TGCGCCAGCAGCCAAGAAACGCTAGCGGGAGAGACCCAGTACTTC
cdr3_aa: CASSQETLAGETQYF

clone_size: .
v_call: TRBV7-3
d_call: TRBD2
j_call: TRBJ2-1
cdr3_nt: TGTGCCAGCAGCGTGACTAGCGGGGGATCCTACAATGAGCAGTTCTTC
cdr3_aa: CASSVTSGGSYNEQFF

clone_size: once
v_call: TRBV4-2
d_call: .
j_call: TRBJ2-5
cdr3_nt: TGTGCCAGCACGATAACCGGAGGGGCCCTTCCAGAGACCCAGTACTTC
cdr3_aa: CASTITGGALPETQYF

clone_size: .
v_call: TRBV4-1
d_call: TRBD1
j_call: TRBJ1-1
cdr3_nt: TGCGCCAGCGGCCGAGGACAGGGGCTGACTGAAGCTTTCTTT
cdr3_aa: CASGRGQGLTEAFF

clone_size: .
v_call: TRBV29-1
d_call: .
j_call: TRBJ1-2
cdr3_nt: TGCAGCGTTGAAGACCGAGTCTATGGCTACACCTTC
cdr3_aa: CSVEDRVYGYTF

clone_size: .
v_call: TRBV29-1
d_call: TRBD1
j_call: TRBJ2-2
cdr3_nt: TGCAGCGTTGAAGATTCCGGGACAGGGGGCACCGGGGAGCTGTTTTTT
cdr3_aa: CSVEDSGTGGTGELFF

clone_size: .
v_call: TRBV7-9
d_call: TRBD2
j_call: TRBJ2-7
cdr3_nt: TGTTCCAGCAGCTTATTTCGGTCGGCGGGAGGGTCCTACGAGCAGTACTTC
cdr3_aa: CSSSLFRSAGGSYEQYF

clone_size: .
v_call: TRBV25-1
d_call: .
j_call: TRBJ1-3
cdr3_nt: TGTGCCAGCACGGACAGTGGAAACACCATATATTTT
cdr3_aa: CASTDSGNTIYF